This T cell receptor (beta chain) was found in a study of blood T cell repertoires in COVID-19. Overall study: From T cells, B-cell-depleted T cells, or PBMCs came the material, which was cDNA or gDNA.

Clones were sequenced by immunoSEQ multiplex PCR, and TCRdb holds only the in-frame ones, with some missing. The sample yields roughly 30,000 clones, approximately 88% seen once. The CDR3 is 16 residues long. The ends lost 3 bases at V and 0 bases at J; junction bases unmatched: 2. Germline-derived CDR1 and CDR2 are MNHEY and SVGAGI. The specimen was peripheral blood. The clonotype was recovered from a man between 60 and 75 years old with COVID-19, enrolled during active disease. This chain links TRBV6-5 with TRBJ2-1, with 10 bases fitting TRBD2. As DNA, the CDR3 is TGTGCCAGCAGTTATCCTAGCGGGAGCTCCTACAATGAGCAGTTCTTC. It specifies CASSYPSGSSYNEQFF.